This T cell receptor beta chain originates from a study of blood T cells in healthy people across ages. Germline lookup yields CDR1 SGHRS and CDR2 YFSETQ. The CDR3 loop spans 15 amino acids. As to this clonotype: Its antigen is unidentified. A much larger clone lies a single base off, so this may be a read error.

It was with a sample-barcoded 5' primer and a J-beta primer mix that a second PCR of about 6 to 12 cycles was run. TCRdb itself ran the 5' RACE reads through MiXCR, one entry per CDR3 protein. The sample includes some 1.5 million distinct CDR3 sequences, 28% seen only once; the top ten take 7% to 9%. Whole-study findings and limits: It was not known whether donors were CMV positive (a possible confounder of expanded clonotype changes). TCR beta diversity was tightly associated with the proportion of naive T cells.

What was sequenced was blood. The chain is built from TRBV5-1 and TRBJ2-4, with unresolved D. Judging by the DNA end, TRBJ2-7 fits better; the J call may be wrong. This receptor was taken from a young woman in good health. The CDR3, as DNA: TGCGCCAGCAGCCCCTCTAAACCTCCCTACTACGAGCAGTACTTC. It specifies CASSPSKPPYYEQYF.